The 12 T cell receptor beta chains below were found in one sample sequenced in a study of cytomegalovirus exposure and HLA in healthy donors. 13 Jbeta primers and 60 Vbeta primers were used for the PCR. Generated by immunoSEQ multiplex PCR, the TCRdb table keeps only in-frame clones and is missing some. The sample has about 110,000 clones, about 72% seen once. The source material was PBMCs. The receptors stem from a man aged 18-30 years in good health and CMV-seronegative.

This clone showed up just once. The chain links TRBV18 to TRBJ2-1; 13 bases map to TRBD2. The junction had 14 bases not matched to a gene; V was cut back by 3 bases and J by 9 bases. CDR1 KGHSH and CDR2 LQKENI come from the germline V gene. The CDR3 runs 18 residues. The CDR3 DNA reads TGTGCCAGCTCACCCGCACGCTCACTAGCGGGGGGGCGGGTTGAGCAGTTCTTC. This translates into CASSPARSLAGGRVEQFF.

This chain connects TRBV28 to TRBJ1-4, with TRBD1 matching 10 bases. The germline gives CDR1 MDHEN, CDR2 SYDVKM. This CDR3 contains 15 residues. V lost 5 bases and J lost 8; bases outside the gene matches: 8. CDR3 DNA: TGTGCCAGCAGTGGGGGACAGGGGCTGGGGGAAAAACTGTTTTTT. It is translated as CASSGGQGLGEKLFF.

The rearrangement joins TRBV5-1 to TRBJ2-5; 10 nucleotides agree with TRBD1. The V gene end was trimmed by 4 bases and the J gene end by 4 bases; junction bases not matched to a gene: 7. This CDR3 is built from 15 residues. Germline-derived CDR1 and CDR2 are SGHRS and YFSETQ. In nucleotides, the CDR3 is TGCGCCAGCAGCATCCGGACAGGGGGTGGAGAGACCCAGTACTTC. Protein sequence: CASSIRTGGGETQYF.

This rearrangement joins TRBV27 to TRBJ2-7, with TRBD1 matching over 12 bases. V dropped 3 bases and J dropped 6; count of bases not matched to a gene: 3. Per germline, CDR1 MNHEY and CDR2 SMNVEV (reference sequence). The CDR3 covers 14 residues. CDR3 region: CASSFRDRGREQYF. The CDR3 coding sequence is TGTGCCAGCAGTTTCCGGGACAGGGGGCGCGAGCAGTACTTC.

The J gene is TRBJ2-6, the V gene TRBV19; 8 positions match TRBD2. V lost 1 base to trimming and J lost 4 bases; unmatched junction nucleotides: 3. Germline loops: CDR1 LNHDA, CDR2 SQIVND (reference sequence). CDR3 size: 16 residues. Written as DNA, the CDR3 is TGTGCCAGTAGTATAGCGGGAGGGTCCGGGGCCAACGTCCTGACTTTC. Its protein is CASSIAGGSGANVLTF.

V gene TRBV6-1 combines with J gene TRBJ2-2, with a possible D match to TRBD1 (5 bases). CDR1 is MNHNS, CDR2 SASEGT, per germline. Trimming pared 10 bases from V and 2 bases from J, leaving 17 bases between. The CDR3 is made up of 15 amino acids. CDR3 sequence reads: CATRRPQANTGELFF. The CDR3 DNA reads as TGTGCCACCAGGCGTCCACAGGCAAACACCGGGGAGCTGTTTTTT.

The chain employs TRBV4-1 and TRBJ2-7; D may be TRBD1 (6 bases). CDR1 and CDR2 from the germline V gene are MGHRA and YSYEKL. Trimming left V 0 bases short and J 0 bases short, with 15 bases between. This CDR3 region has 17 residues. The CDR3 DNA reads TGCGCCAGCAGCCAAGAAGAACAGGGAATGGGCTCCTACGAGCAGTACTTC. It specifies CASSQEEQGMGSYEQYF.

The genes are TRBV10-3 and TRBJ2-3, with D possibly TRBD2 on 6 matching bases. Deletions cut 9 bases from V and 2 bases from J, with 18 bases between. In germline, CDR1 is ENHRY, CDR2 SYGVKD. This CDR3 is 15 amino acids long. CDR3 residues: CAIKRTTQTTDTQYF. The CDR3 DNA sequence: TGTGCCATAAAGAGGACTACGCAAACCACAGATACGCAGTATTTT.

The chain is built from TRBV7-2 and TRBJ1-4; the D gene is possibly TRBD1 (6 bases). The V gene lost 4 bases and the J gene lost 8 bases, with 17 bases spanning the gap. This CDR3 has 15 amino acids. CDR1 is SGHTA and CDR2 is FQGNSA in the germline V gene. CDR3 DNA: TGTGCCAGCAGCTCGGCCGGGACAAAGGAGGAAAAACTGTTTTTT. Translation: CASSSAGTKEEKLFF.

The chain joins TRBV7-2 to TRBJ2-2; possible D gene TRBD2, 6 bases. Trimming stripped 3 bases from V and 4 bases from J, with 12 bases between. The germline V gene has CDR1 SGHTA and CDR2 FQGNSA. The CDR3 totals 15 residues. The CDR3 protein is CASSFRGGSTGELFF. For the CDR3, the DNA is TGTGCCAGCAGCTTTAGAGGAGGGAGCACCGGGGAGCTGTTTTTT.

CDR3 in DNA: TGTGCCAGCAGCTCAGGGGCCAGCCAAGAGACCCAGTACTTC. This translates into CASSSGASQETQYF. The J gene is TRBJ2-5, the V gene TRBV7-9; D may be TRBD1 (6 bases). The V end was cut by 4 bases, the J end by 1 base, with 10 bases between. The CDR3 runs 14 residues. Germline V gives CDR1 SEHNR, CDR2 FQNEAQ (reference sequence).

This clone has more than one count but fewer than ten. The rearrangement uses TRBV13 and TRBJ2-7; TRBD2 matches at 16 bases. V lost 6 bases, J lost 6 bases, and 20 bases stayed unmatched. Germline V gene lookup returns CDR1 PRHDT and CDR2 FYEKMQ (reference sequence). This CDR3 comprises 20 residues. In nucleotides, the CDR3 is TGTGCCAGCAGAACCCGTGGGGCCGGGACTAGCGGGGGGGCGACGCGCGAGCAGTACTTC. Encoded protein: CASRTRGAGTSGGATREQYF. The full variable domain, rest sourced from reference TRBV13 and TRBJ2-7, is AAGVIQSPRHLIKEKRETATLKCYPIPRHDTVYWYQQGPGQDPQFLISFYEKMQSDKGSIPDRFSAQQFSDYHSELNMSSLELGDSALYFCASRTRGAGTSGGATREQYFGPGTRLTVT.